The 2 T cell receptor beta chains in this list originate from one sample, sequenced in a study of T cell responses to AZD1222 COVID-19 vaccine. TCRdb's table, derived via immunoSEQ multiplex PCR, lists solely in-frame clones and lacks some. The table has about 180,000 clones, about nine tenths seen once. The sequencing here drew on peripheral blood, taken 28 days after the second AZD1222 dose. These TCRs come from an adult who received the AZD1222 COVID-19 vaccine.

The chain couples TRBV5-6 to TRBJ1-1; D call uncertain. In germline, CDR1 is SGHDT, CDR2 YYEEEE. The CDR3 sequence is 14 residues long. V lost 2 bases and J 0 bases, leaving 8 bases between the germline ends. The CDR3 sequence: CASSLKSLNTEAFF. The DNA of the CDR3 is TGTGCCAGCAGCTTAAAAAGTTTGAACACTGAAGCTTTCTTT.

This chain links TRBV5-1 with TRBJ1-6; a possible D gene is TRBD1 (5 bases). Germline CDR1 SGHRS, CDR2 YFSETQ. V was pared by 0 bases and J by 1 base, with 8 bases between. This CDR3 has 16 amino acids. CDR3 in amino acids: CASSLVGGSYNSPLHF. As DNA, the CDR3 is TGCGCCAGCAGCTTGGTGGGGGGATCCTATAATTCACCCCTCCACTTT.